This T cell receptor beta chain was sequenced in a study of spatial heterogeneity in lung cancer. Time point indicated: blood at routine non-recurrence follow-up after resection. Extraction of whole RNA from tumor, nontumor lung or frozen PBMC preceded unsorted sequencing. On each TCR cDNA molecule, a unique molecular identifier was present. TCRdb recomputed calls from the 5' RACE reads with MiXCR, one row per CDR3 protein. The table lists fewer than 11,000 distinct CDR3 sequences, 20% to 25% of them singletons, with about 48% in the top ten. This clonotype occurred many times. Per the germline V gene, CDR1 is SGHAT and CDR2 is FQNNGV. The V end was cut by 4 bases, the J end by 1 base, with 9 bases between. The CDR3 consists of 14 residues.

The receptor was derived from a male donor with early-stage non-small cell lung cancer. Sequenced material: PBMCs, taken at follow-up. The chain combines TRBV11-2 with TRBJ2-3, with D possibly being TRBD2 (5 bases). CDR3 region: CASSSRTRTDTQYF. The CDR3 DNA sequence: TGTGCCAGCAGCTCCCGGACTCGCACAGATACGCAGTATTTT.